Sequencing of this T cell receptor beta chain was carried out in a study of monozygotic twins with inflammatory bowel disease. General study points: IBD patients exhibited fewer clonotypes shared with other individuals than healthy twins, particularly with disease activity.

As regards this clonotype: What it binds is unknown.

From the 5' RACE reads, TCRdb lists one entry per CDR3 protein and no DNA. The sample's table shows 300,000 to 350,000 distinct CDR3 sequences. The CDR3 is 16 amino acids. Germline CDR1 KGHDR, CDR2 SFDVKD. The sample taken for sequencing was blood. The clonotype was recovered from a human donor with ulcerative colitis or Crohn's disease, or a healthy co-twin of an affected twin (not recorded which). The genes are TRBV24-1 and TRBJ2-5; checking the TCRdb D call of TRBD1 is not possible without DNA. The CDR3 reads CATSDSAGAYQETQYF.